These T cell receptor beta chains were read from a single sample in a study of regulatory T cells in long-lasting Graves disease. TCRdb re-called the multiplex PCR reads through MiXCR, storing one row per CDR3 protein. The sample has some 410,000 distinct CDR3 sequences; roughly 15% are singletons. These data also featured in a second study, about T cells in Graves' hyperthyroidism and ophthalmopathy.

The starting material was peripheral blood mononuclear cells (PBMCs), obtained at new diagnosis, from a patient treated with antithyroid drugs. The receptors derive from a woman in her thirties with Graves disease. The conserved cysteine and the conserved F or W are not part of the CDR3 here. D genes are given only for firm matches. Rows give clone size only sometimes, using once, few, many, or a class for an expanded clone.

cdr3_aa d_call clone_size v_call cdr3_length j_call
ASSLWAGQTYGYT - many TRBV7-9 13 TRBJ1-2
ASSQEGSTAETQY - many TRBV3-1 13 TRBJ2-5
ASSLGPGLGYEQY - many TRBV7-8 13 TRBJ2-7
SARDATSGGNNEQF TRBD2 many TRBV20-1 14 TRBJ2-1
ASSLMRSSGSYEQY TRBD2 many TRBV28 14 TRBJ2-7
ASSLKLAETNIQY TRBD2 many TRBV7-9 13 TRBJ2-4
AISESWPFLREQY - few TRBV10-3 13 TRBJ2-7
ASSLMTSGIKTQY TRBD2 many TRBV27 13 TRBJ2-5
ASSVGPLGYT - many TRBV2 10 TRBJ1-2
ASSLDGKREAPLYNEQF TRBD2 few TRBV11-2 17 TRBJ2-1
ASAGGDEKLF TRBD1 - TRBV28 10 TRBJ1-4
ASSLVGQGFTDTQY TRBD1 many TRBV5-1 14 TRBJ2-3
ASSYGGWVYEQY - - TRBV6-9 12 TRBJ2-7
ASSDSGGNEKLF - few TRBV2 12 TRBJ1-4
ASSRPDRGRDEQY TRBD1 many TRBV18 13 TRBJ2-7
SARDYGTNTGELF - few TRBV20-1 13 TRBJ2-2
ASSKGPNEQF - many TRBV27 10 TRBJ2-1
ATSRDQEGTEAF - many TRBV15 12 TRBJ1-1
ANSGQGSNPYEQY TRBD1 many TRBV2 13 TRBJ2-7
ASNLGGVKNIQY - few TRBV28 12 TRBJ2-4
ASSAENEQF - many TRBV12-3/TRBV12-4 9 TRBJ2-1
SAITGQGAYEQY TRBD1 many TRBV20-1 12 TRBJ2-7
ASSGNLEGLRGYEQY - few TRBV18 15 TRBJ2-7
ASSFRGNTGELF - - TRBV5-1 12 TRBJ2-2
SVEEPKLGDSYEQY TRBD1 few TRBV29-1 14 TRBJ2-7
ASSDGKGAPYEQY TRBD1 many TRBV2 13 TRBJ2-7
SGQGDGNTIY TRBD1 - TRBV29-1 10 TRBJ1-3
ASKPSGRTYDEQY TRBD2 few TRBV19 13 TRBJ2-7
ASSLSSGTYYTGELF TRBD2 many TRBV12-3/TRBV12-4 15 TRBJ2-2
ASSPETLTDTQY - many TRBV11-2 12 TRBJ2-3
ASSPWVAGVNEQF TRBD2 - TRBV18 13 TRBJ2-1
ASSLGGGRRNEQY TRBD2 many TRBV11-2 13 TRBJ2-7
ASSPAGEGNTIY - few TRBV18 12 TRBJ1-3
ASSLDSWTETYEQY - many TRBV12-3/TRBV12-4 14 TRBJ2-7
ASSYGARPAEAF - - TRBV6-2/TRBV6-3 12 TRBJ1-1
ATQSTSDYNEQF TRBD2 many TRBV18 12 TRBJ2-1
ASRLADNTGELF TRBD2 - TRBV5-1 12 TRBJ2-2
ASSVDFFAGSYNEQF - - TRBV9 15 TRBJ2-1
ASSPFGRRGSSYNEQF - once TRBV11-2 16 TRBJ2-1
ASSKLGFFEQY - few TRBV27 11 TRBJ2-7
ASSQSVTDTQY - many TRBV11-3 11 TRBJ2-3
ASSVGTGSSYEQY TRBD1 many TRBV9 13 TRBJ2-7
ASRLTGGNYGYT - many TRBV6-1 12 TRBJ1-2
ATSRVTGTLNPYEQY - few TRBV15 15 TRBJ2-7
ASSPGKGYEQY - many TRBV28 11 TRBJ2-7
ASSTRTGTAGEQF TRBD1 many TRBV13 13 TRBJ2-1
ASSNYNTEAF - many TRBV6-1 10 TRBJ1-1
ASSLVPGQASTDTQY TRBD1 - TRBV5-1 15 TRBJ2-3
ASSQDLADTNTEAF - few TRBV4-1 14 TRBJ1-1
AIRGQGEHQPQH - many TRBV10-3 12 TRBJ1-5